The present T cell receptor (beta chain) was sequenced within a study of blood T cell repertoires in COVID-19. Overall study context: Italy, Spain and the United States were the sources of the convalescent and acute COVID-19 samples.

Germline CDR1 and CDR2: MNHEY and SMNVEV (reference sequence). The CDR3 is 19 residues long. Losses at the gene ends were 5 bases for V and 6 bases for J; bases not matched to a gene: 20. Sequenced by immunoSEQ multiplex PCR; TCRdb stores in-frame clones only, minus some. This table holds about 300,000 clones, about nine tenths found once. Participants came from about two dozen US areas, aged about 18 to 90 years. In assigning cohorts, the study relied on participant-reported clinical history. The chain is built from TRBV27 and TRBJ2-4; 9 bases fit TRBD1. The sequence was collected from a woman between 18 and 29 years old who had recovered from COVID-19. Sequencing was performed on PBMCs or T cells enriched from blood (not recorded which). CDR3 DNA sequence: TGTGCCAGCAGTCGGGCAATCGGGACAGGGCAGGTTCGGCCAAACATTCAGTACTTC. It is translated as CASSRAIGTGQVRPNIQYF.